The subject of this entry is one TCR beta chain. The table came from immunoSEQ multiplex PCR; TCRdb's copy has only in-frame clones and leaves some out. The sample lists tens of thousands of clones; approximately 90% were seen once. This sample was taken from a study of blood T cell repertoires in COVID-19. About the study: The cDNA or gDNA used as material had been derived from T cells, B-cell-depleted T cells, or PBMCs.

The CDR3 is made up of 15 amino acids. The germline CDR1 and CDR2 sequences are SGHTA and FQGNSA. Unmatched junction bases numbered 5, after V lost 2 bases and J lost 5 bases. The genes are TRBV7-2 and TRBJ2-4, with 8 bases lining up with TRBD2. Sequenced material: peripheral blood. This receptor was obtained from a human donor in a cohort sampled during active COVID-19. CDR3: CASSLLRGGQNIQYF. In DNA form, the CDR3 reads TGTGCCAGCAGCTTACTTCGGGGGGGCCAAAACATTCAGTACTTC. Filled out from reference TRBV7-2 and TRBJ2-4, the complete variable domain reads GAGVSQSPSNKVTEKGKDVELRCDPISGHTALYWYRQSLGQGLEFLIYFQGNSAPDKSGLPSDRFSAERTGGSVSTLTIQRTQQEDSAVYLCASSLLRGGQNIQYFGAGTRLSVL.